There are a few counts of the clone carrying this TCR beta chain. No antigen is known for it. This entry is derived from a study of cytotoxic CD8 clonotypes in ibrutinib-treated CLL. Across the whole study: The subjects consisted of approximately ten relapsed/refractory and more than 14 treatment-naive individuals, with 17 to 18 IGHV unmutated. Per sample, productive templates averaged almost 260,000 and productive rearrangements averaged approximately 87,000.

The study, taken as a whole, reports: Exceeding age-matched healthy donors, baseline clonality also tracked the counts of circulating CD8+ T cells.

The protocol was immunoSEQ multiplex PCR, while the TCRdb copy is restricted to in-frame clones and leaves out a portion. Of 76,000 or so clones listed, around four fifths were seen once; the top ten hold 35% to 45%. V was pared by 0 bases and J by 10 bases, with 12 bases between. This CDR3 is built from 12 residues. Germline assignment: CDR1 GTSNPN and CDR2 SVGIG (reference sequence). The sequence came from a human donor with chronic lymphocytic leukemia. The input for sequencing was PBMCs, taken after 24 months of ibrutinib treatment. The chain couples TRBV30 to TRBJ1-1, with a possible D match to TRBD1 (5 bases). The DNA for the CDR3 is TGTGCCTGGAGTGTAATGGGGCTCGGAGCTTTCTTT. It encodes CAWSVMGLGAFF.